The clone carrying this TCR beta chain was recorded many times. Its specificity is unknown. TCRdb re-derived calls from the 5' RACE reads in MiXCR, one entry per CDR3 protein. In the table there are hundreds of thousands of distinct CDR3 sequences, around 8% of which are singletons. The record originates from a study of identical twins. General study findings and limits: Cord blood beta clonotypes present at high abundance carried fewer insertions; no such pattern appeared in memory repertoires.

Germline CDR1 reads SQVTM; CDR2 reads ANQGSEA. V was trimmed by 4 bases and J by 8 bases, leaving 12 bases between them. The CDR3 length is 12 residues. These data were likewise used in another study, on yellow fever vaccine responses in identical twins.

The chain couples TRBV29-1 to TRBJ2-1; D perhaps matches TRBD1 (6 bases). The TCR originated in a woman between 18 and 30 years old in good health. Sequences were obtained from memory (CD45RO+) T cells sorted from blood. CDR3 DNA sequence: TGCAGCGTTGTACAGGGAATCGATGAGCAGTTCTTC. Encoded protein: CSVVQGIDEQFF.